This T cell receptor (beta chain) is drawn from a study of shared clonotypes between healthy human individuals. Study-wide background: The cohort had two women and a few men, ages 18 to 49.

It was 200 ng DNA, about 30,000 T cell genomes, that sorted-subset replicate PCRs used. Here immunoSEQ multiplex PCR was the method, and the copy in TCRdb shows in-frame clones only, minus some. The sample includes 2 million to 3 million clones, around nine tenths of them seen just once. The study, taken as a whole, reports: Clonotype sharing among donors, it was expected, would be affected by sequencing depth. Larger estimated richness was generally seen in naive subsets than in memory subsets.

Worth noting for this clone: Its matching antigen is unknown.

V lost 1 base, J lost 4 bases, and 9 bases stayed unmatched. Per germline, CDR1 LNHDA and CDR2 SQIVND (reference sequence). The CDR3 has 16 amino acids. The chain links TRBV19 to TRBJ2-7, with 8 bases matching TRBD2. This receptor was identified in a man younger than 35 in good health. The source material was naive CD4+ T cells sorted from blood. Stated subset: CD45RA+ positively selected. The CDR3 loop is CASSIAGSGRLYEQYF. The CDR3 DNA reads TGTGCCAGTAGTATAGCTGGGAGCGGGAGACTTTACGAGCAGTACTTC.